This T cell receptor beta chain was sequenced for a study of shared clonotypes between healthy human individuals. The run depth of the assay was deep. The unsorted PBMC replicate PCRs were performed with about 300 ng DNA, 30,000 to 35,000 T cell genomes. In the study's own analysis: Filtering of immunoSEQ junctional sequences could not match full-length read filtering. Sequencing used immunoSEQ multiplex PCR; TCRdb keeps in-frame clones, though not all of them. V and J calls and clone size are those listed in that table; D and trimming were worked out from the DNA. The profile shows about 480,000 clones, 79% of them singletons. The CDR3 contains 16 residues. CDR1 and CDR2 (germline): LGHNA, YNFKEQ. V was pared by 4 bases and J by 12 bases, with 25 bases between. Some 90 million PBMCs went into genomic DNA for unsorted samples.

The clonotype originates from a woman between 35 and 50 years old in good health. Some clones in this sample may be carry-over from other donors' samples. The chain employs TRBV4-2 and TRBJ2-1; D may be TRBD2 (9 bases). The sequenced sample consisted of PBMCs. The chain's CDR3 is CASSPGGGRAGVGQFF. The DNA of the CDR3 is TGTGCCAGCAGCCCAGGGGGCGGGAGGGCCGGGGTAGGGCAGTTCTTC.